Sequencing of this T cell receptor (beta chain) was carried out in a study of blood T cell repertoires in COVID-19. This clone is a singleton in its sample. Some clones are missing from TCRdb's copy, which holds only in-frame ones; the method was immunoSEQ multiplex PCR. Here the sample spans 32,000 or so clones, around nine tenths being singletons. Sample: peripheral blood. The TCR sequence derives from a man aged 65-85 years with acute or convalescent COVID-19.

The CDR3 DNA reads TGTGCCAGCAGCGGGTTGGGACAGGGGTTCGACAATGAGCAGTTCTTC. Protein product: CASSGLGQGFDNEQFF. V and J are TRBV5-4 and TRBJ2-1; TRBD1 matches 10 bases. Germline V gene lookup returns CDR1 SGHNT and CDR2 YYREEE (reference sequence). The CDR3 extends over 16 amino acids. Unmatched junction bases numbered 9, after V lost 4 bases and J lost 5 bases.